The 27 T cell receptor beta chains given below trace back to one sample, sequenced in a study of PD-1 blockade in classical Hodgkin lymphoma. All the patients suffered relapse after autologous stem cell transplantation, and brentuximab vedotin exposure differed. Produced via immunoSEQ multiplex PCR; TCRdb's table is partial and in-frame only. This sample carries 35,000 to 55,000 clones, around three quarters of them seen once, and the ten largest clones take roughly 2.8%. The sequencing here drew on peripheral blood mononuclear cells (PBMCs), taken before the second cycle of nivolumab. The source is a human donor with classical Hodgkin lymphoma.

A single count supports this clone. This chain connects TRBV19 to TRBJ1-2; 7 bases map to TRBD1. The CDR3 has 14 residues. Germline CDR1 is LNHDA and CDR2 is SQIVND (reference sequence). The V and J ends lost 3 bases and 10 bases, in that order; junction bases with no gene match: 11. CDR3 in amino acids: CASSISGPGGDYTF. CDR3 sequence (DNA): TGTGCCAGTAGTATTTCCGGCCCAGGGGGGGACTACACCTTC.

The chain has TRBV5-1 and TRBJ1-1; 9 bases match TRBD1. The CDR3 is 13 amino acids. J lost 4 bases, V lost 3 bases, and 1 base had no gene match. Germline-derived CDR1 and CDR2 are SGHRS and YFSETQ. The CDR3 DNA reads TGCGCCAGCAGCTCGACAGGGGGCACTGAAGCTTTCTTT. Protein sequence: CASSSTGGTEAFF.

The chain carries TRBV19 and TRBJ2-5; TRBD2 matches 13 bases. The CDR3 has 16 residues. J lost 2 bases, V lost 7 bases, and 7 bases had no gene match. CDR1 LNHDA and CDR2 SQIVND come from the germline V gene (reference sequence). The CDR3 coding sequence is TGTGCCAGTACCAGGAGACTAGCGGGGGGACAAGAGACCCAGTACTTC. Its protein is CASTRRLAGGQETQYF. The complete variable domain, with remaining parts taken from reference TRBV19 and TRBJ2-5, reads DGGITQSPKYLFRKEGQNVTLSCEQNLNHDAMYWYRQDPGQGLRLIYYSQIVNDFQKGDIAEGYSVSREKKESFPLTVTSAQKNPTAFYLCASTRRLAGGQETQYFGPGTRLLVL.

This chain joins TRBV14 and TRBJ2-3, with D unclear. The ends were cut back, 1 base at V and 1 base at J, with 6 bases in the middle. This CDR3 is built from 14 residues. Per germline, CDR1 SGHDN and CDR2 FVKESK. As DNA, the CDR3 is TGTGCCAGCAGCCAAGCACGGGGCACAGATACGCAGTATTTT. Residues: CASSQARGTDTQYF.

The rearrangement joins TRBV21-1 to TRBJ2-7. TRBV21-1 is designated a pseudogene. This CDR3 comprises 18 residues. CDR3 DNA sequence: TGTGCCAGCAGCAAGTCCGGGCTCAAAAGACCGACTTACTACGAGCAGTACTTC. This translates into CASSKSGLKRPTYYEQYF.

The chain couples TRBV14 to TRBJ2-7, with a possible D match to TRBD2 (6 bases). The CDR3 contains 15 residues. Germline values: CDR1 SGHDN, CDR2 FVKESK. Trimming removed 1 base from V and 3 bases from J, with 13 bases in between. As DNA, the CDR3 is TGTGCCAGCAGCCAAGGGGCTAGCGAATACTACGAGCAGTACTTC. Translation gives CASSQGASEYYEQYF. Supplemented by reference TRBV14 and TRBJ2-7, the full variable domain reads EAGVTQFPSHSVIEKGQTVTLRCDPISGHDNLYWYRRVMGKEIKFLLHFVKESKQDESGMPNNRFLAERTGGTYSTLKVQPAELEDSGVYFCASSQGASEYYEQYFGPGTRLTVT.

This clone was found once. The chain recombines TRBV27 with TRBJ2-7; TRBD1 might be the D (7 bases). Germline loops: CDR1 MNHEY, CDR2 SMNVEV (reference sequence). The V end was cut by 7 bases, the J end by 6 bases, with 16 bases between. The CDR3 covers 13 residues. Here the CDR3 reads CASNGGTAIEQYF. In DNA, the CDR3 is TGTGCCAGCAACGGCGGGACAGCTATCGAGCAGTACTTC.

The rearrangement uses TRBV7-3 and TRBJ1-2, with 8 bases lining up with TRBD1. Germline V gives CDR1 SGHTA, CDR2 FQGTGA. The CDR3 is 15 amino acids. Trimming removed 2 bases from V and 8 bases from J; junction bases left unmatched: 10. Here the CDR3 DNA reads TGTGCCAGCAGCTTAGCTGGGACAGGCGGGTCCGGCTACACCTTC. Translating it yields CASSLAGTGGSGYTF.

As DNA, the CDR3 is TGTGCCAGTACGAAGAGGGTTGGGGGACTAAGTTCTGGAAACACCATATATTTT. As protein: CASTKRVGGLSSGNTIYF. The chain has TRBV19 and TRBJ1-3, with TRBD1 as a possible D gene (5 bases). Germline V gene data show CDR1 as LNHDA and CDR2 as SQIVND (reference sequence). CDR3 length equals 18 residues. V was shortened by 7 bases and J by 1 base, with 23 bases between the two germline ends.

The gene calls are TRBV19 and TRBJ2-5, with D uncertain. From germline, CDR1 is LNHDA and CDR2 SQIVND (reference sequence). Trimming took 8 bases from V and 5 from J, leaving 9 bases between them. The CDR3 has 11 amino acids. CDR3 residues: CASSSGETQYF. DNA for the CDR3: TGTGCCAGTTCGAGTGGGGAGACCCAGTACTTC.

Only a few counts were recorded for this clone. The rearrangement joins TRBV27 to TRBJ2-1, with D perhaps TRBD1 (6 bases). Germline-derived CDR1 and CDR2 are MNHEY and SMNVEV (reference sequence). The CDR3 length is 17 residues. With 3 bases removed from V and 4 bases from J, the gap between germline ends came to 19 bases. DNA for the CDR3: TGTGCCAGCAGTTTGGGCCCCAGGGGCTATAGGTACAATGAGCAGTTCTTC. Translated: CASSLGPRGYRYNEQFF.

This chain links TRBV5-1 with TRBJ2-7, with 9 bases matching TRBD2. The CDR3 has 16 amino acids. Per the germline V gene, CDR1 is SGHRS and CDR2 is YFSETQ. The ends lost 4 bases at V and 0 bases at J; junction bases unmatched: 8. The CDR3 region has the DNA TGCGCCAGCAGCAAAAGTGCGGGGGGGCGCTCCTACGAGCAGTACTTC. Translated, it gives CASSKSAGGRSYEQYF.

The chain is built from TRBV6-1 and TRBJ1-5, with TRBD1 as a possible D gene (5 bases). The V gene lost 3 bases and the J gene lost 5 bases, with 8 bases spanning the gap. Germline-derived CDR1 and CDR2 are MNHNS and SASEGT. This CDR3 region has 13 residues. The CDR3 loop is CASSDRRDQPQHF. For the CDR3, the DNA is TGTGCCAGCAGTGATCGCAGGGATCAGCCCCAGCATTTT.

This clone rates as large (0.1 to 1%). The chain uses TRBV12-5 and TRBJ2-1, with D unresolved. Germline CDR1 reads LGHNT; CDR2 reads FRNRAP. Between the trimmed V and J ends, which lost 3 bases and 7 bases, there was a span of 7 bases. The CDR3 totals 12 residues. The CDR3 nucleotides are TGTGCTAGTGGTTTTGTAGGTAATGAGCAGTTCTTC. Translated, it gives CASGFVGNEQFF.

The chain recombines TRBV19 with TRBJ1-2; D possibly corresponds to TRBD1 (5 bases). The V and J ends lost 7 bases and 4 bases respectively, with 19 bases between them. Germline V lookup: CDR1 LNHDA, CDR2 SQIVND (reference sequence). This CDR3 contains 15 residues. The DNA of the CDR3 is TGTGCCAGTACTTTGGGGCAGAGTCCCCCCTATGGCTACACCTTC. It codes for CASTLGQSPPYGYTF.

The rearrangement joins TRBV6-5 to TRBJ1-2, with 10 positions matching TRBD1. Germline assignment: CDR1 MNHEY and CDR2 SVGAGI. V dropped 0 bases and J dropped 8; count of bases not matched to a gene: 6. CDR3 length equals 15 residues. In DNA form, the CDR3 reads TGTGCCAGCAGTTACTCGGGACAGGGGTTACGGGGCTACACCTTC. Translated: CASSYSGQGLRGYTF.

The chain's CDR3 is CASSLSLRGADEQFF. The CDR3 region has the DNA TGTGCCAGCAGCTTATCCCTACGTGGGGCTGATGAGCAGTTCTTC. The chain recombines TRBV11-3 with TRBJ2-1; D might be TRBD1 (5 bases). Trimming stripped 2 bases from V and 8 bases from J, with 16 bases between. Per germline, CDR1 SGHNT and CDR2 YENEEA. The CDR3 covers 15 residues.

The chain is built from TRBV9 and TRBJ1-6, with D hard to call. The CDR3 has 14 residues. Germline V gene lookup returns CDR1 SGDLS and CDR2 YYNGEE. V lost 3 bases and J lost 4, with 8 bases in between. CDR3 sequence reads: CASSETGYNSPLHF. DNA of the CDR3: TGTGCCAGCAGCGAGACGGGTTATAATTCACCCCTCCACTTT.

Only a few counts were recorded for this clone. The chain couples TRBV18 to TRBJ2-7, with a possible D match to TRBD1 (5 bases). CDR1 and CDR2 from the germline V gene are KGHSH and LQKENI. Trimming took 3 bases from V and 1 from J, leaving 19 bases between them. The CDR3 has 17 residues. The CDR3 reads CASSPAQQVSWSYEQYF. DNA for the CDR3: TGTGCCAGCTCACCGGCCCAACAGGTTTCATGGTCCTACGAGCAGTACTTC.

V and J are TRBV19 and TRBJ1-5; tentatively, D is TRBD1 (5 bases). Germline values: CDR1 LNHDA, CDR2 SQIVND (reference sequence). The ends were cut back, 6 bases at V and 0 bases at J, with 12 bases in the middle. There are 15 residues in the CDR3. The CDR3 region is CASRDKPYSNQPQHF. The CDR3 DNA reads as TGTGCCAGTAGGGACAAACCCTATAGCAATCAGCCCCAGCATTTT.

The chain carries TRBV27 and TRBJ2-1; D not resolved. The CDR3 is 15 residues long. The germline CDR1 and CDR2 sequences are MNHEY and SMNVEV (reference sequence). V was clipped by 5 bases and J by 3 bases, with 14 bases between them. The CDR3 nucleotides read TGTGCCAGCAGTCCGCAGGTGCGGAACTACAATGAGCAGTTCTTC. It specifies CASSPQVRNYNEQFF.

The gene calls are TRBV7-9 and TRBJ2-7; no definite D call. V lost 1 base and J lost 1, with 8 bases in between. This CDR3 contains 14 residues. The germline V gene has CDR1 SEHNR and CDR2 FQNEAQ (reference sequence). The CDR3 here is CASSLGLGSYEQYF. CDR3 bases: TGTGCCAGCAGCTTAGGCCTGGGGTCCTACGAGCAGTACTTC.

The V gene is TRBV9, the J gene TRBJ2-1; 8 bases are shared with TRBD2. This CDR3 region has 15 residues. V lost 0 bases, J lost 9 bases, and 8 bases stayed unmatched. The V gene's germline CDR1 is SGDLS and CDR2 YYNGEE. The CDR3 is CASSVAGGPSGEQFF. Here the CDR3 DNA reads TGTGCCAGCAGCGTAGCGGGAGGGCCAAGTGGTGAGCAGTTCTTC. The whole variable domain, filled in from reference TRBV9 and TRBJ2-1, reads DSGVTQTPKHLITATGQRVTLRCSPRSGDLSVYWYQQSLDQGLQFLIQYYNGEERAKGNILERFSAQQFPDLHSELNLSSLELGDSALYFCASSVAGGPSGEQFFGPGTRLTVL.

The chain is built from TRBV10-3 and TRBJ2-5; the D gene could be TRBD1 or TRBD2 (5 bases each). Germline V gene sequence: CDR1 ENHRY, CDR2 SYGVKD. V shed 0 bases and J shed 5 bases, with 22 bases lying between them. This CDR3 spans 18 amino acids. The CDR3 bases are TGTGCCATCAGTGAGTCAATGGAAGCCGGGACGCCGAAGGAGACCCAGTACTTC. Amino acids: CAISESMEAGTPKETQYF.

This chain links TRBV18 with TRBJ1-6; TRBD1 is a possible D gene (5 bases). The CDR3 is 17 residues long. V lost 6 bases to trimming and J lost 0 bases, with 15 bases between them. Germline CDR1 and CDR2: KGHSH and LQKENI. The CDR3 is CASSPDRQSSYNSPLHF. The CDR3 nucleotides read TGTGCCAGCTCCCCCGACAGACAGAGCTCCTATAATTCACCCCTCCACTTT. The whole variable domain, remainder taken from reference TRBV18 and TRBJ1-6, is NAGVMQNPRHLVRRRGQEARLRCSPMKGHSHVYWYRQLPEEGLKFMVYLQKENIIDESGMPKERFSAEFPKEGPSILRIQQVVRGDSAAYFCASSPDRQSSYNSPLHFGNGTRLTVT.

The V gene is TRBV7-6, the J gene TRBJ2-5, with a weak D call TRBD2 (5 bases). Germline V gene lookup returns CDR1 SGHVS and CDR2 FNYEAQ. The CDR3 has 15 amino acids. The V end lost 1 base, the J end lost 1 base, and 10 bases lay between the germline ends. CDR3 sequence reads: CASSLDTSRQETQYF. CDR3 coding DNA: TGTGCCAGCAGCTTAGATACTAGTCGCCAAGAGACCCAGTACTTC.

The chain employs TRBV6-6 and TRBJ2-2; D remains ambiguous. V lost 2 bases, J lost 7 bases, and 17 bases lay in between. This CDR3 is built from 16 residues. The germline CDR1 and CDR2 sequences are MNHNY and SVGAGI (reference sequence). The CDR3 sequence: CASSYGVSRTVGELFF. The CDR3 nucleotides read TGTGCCAGCAGTTACGGGGTTAGCAGAACTGTCGGGGAGCTGTTTTTT.